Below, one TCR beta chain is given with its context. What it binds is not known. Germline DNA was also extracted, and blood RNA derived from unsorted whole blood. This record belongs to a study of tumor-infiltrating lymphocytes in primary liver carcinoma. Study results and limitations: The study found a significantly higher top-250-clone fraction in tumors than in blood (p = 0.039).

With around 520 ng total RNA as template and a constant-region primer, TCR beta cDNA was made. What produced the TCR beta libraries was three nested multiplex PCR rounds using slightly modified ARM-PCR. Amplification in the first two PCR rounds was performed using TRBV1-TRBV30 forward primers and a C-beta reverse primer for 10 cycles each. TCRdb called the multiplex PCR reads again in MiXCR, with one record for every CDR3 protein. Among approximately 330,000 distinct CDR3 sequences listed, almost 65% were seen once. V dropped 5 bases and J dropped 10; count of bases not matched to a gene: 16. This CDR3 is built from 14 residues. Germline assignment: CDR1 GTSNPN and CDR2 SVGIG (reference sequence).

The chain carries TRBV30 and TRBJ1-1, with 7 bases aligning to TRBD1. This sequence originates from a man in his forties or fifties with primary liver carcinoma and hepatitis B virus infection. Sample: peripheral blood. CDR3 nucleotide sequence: TGTGCCTGGGGCCAGGGGGGGGGCTACAGTGGAGCTTTCTTT. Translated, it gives CAWGQGGGYSGAFF.